One and the same sample provided the 10 T cell receptor beta chains below, sequenced in a study of T-cell memory formation after mild COVID-19. Via MiXCR, TCRdb re-called the 5' RACE reads, giving one row per CDR3 protein. The sample carries some 450,000 distinct CDR3 sequences, about 20% recorded once. What was sequenced was PBMCs or a T cell subset sorted from them (not recorded which). These receptors were taken from a man aged 18-30 years who had mild COVID-19 (a few samples of this study predate the infection). Cell type and time point are not known.

The CDR3 reads CASSYTGTLNEQFF. As DNA, the CDR3 is TGTGCCAGCAGTTATACCGGGACATTGAATGAGCAGTTCTTC. The chain combines TRBV6-5 with TRBJ2-1; TRBD1 is a possible D gene (6 bases). Trimming cost V 3 bases and J 7 bases, with 13 bases left between them. This CDR3 has 14 amino acids. Germline V gene lookup returns CDR1 MNHEY and CDR2 SVGAGI.

On this clonotype itself: One end of the junction does not line up with germline, which may come from a read error. The chain couples TRBV9 to TRBJ1-1; D uncertain. There are 15 residues in the CDR3. Germline CDR1 and CDR2: SGDLS and YYNGEE. The CDR3 loop reads CASSPSGQMNTEALF. CDR3 nucleotides: TGTGCCAGCAGCCCCTCGGGCCAGATGAACACTGAAGCTTTATTT.

This clonotype was seen ten or more times. This chain connects TRBV7-9 to TRBJ2-3, with 10 nucleotides matching TRBD1. Germline loops: CDR1 SEHNR, CDR2 FQNEAQ (reference sequence). The CDR3 has 16 residues. V was pared by 1 base and J by 3 bases, with 4 bases of the junction left unmatched. The chain's CDR3 is CASSLGDRGRTDTQYF. The DNA for the CDR3 is TGTGCCAGCAGCTTAGGCGACAGGGGGCGGACAGATACGCAGTATTTT. The variable domain in full, with the rest retrieved from reference TRBV7-9 and TRBJ2-3, is DTGVSQNPRHKITKRGQNVTFRCDPISEHNRLYWYRQTLGQGPEFLTYFQNEAQLEKSRLLSDRFSAERPKGSFSTLEIQRTEQGDSAMYLCASSLGDRGRTDTQYFGPGTRLTVL.

The chain recombines TRBV6-2 or TRBV6-3 with TRBJ2-5; D is undetermined. Per the germline V gene, CDR1 is MNHEY and CDR2 is SVGEGT. The CDR3 sequence is 13 residues long. V lost 2 bases to trimming and J lost 1 base, with 5 bases between them. The DNA of the CDR3 is TGTGCCAGCAGTTACGTTCTCCAAGAGACCCAGTACTTC. As protein: CASSYVLQETQYF.

The chain joins TRBV7-6 to TRBJ2-7; D remains unclear. The CDR3 runs to 14 residues. The germline gives CDR1 SGHVS, CDR2 FNYEAQ. V shed 2 bases and J shed 6 bases, with 14 bases lying between them. CDR3 region: CASSLFSSVTEQYV. CDR3 in DNA: TGTGCCAGCAGCTTATTCTCAAGCGTCACCGAGCAGTACGTC.

The J gene is TRBJ1-2, the V gene TRBV12-3 or TRBV12-4, with D maybe TRBD1 (5 bases). The ends were cut back, 5 bases at V and 1 base at J, with 8 bases in the middle. This CDR3 region has 13 residues. CDR3 in DNA: TGTGCCAGCAGTGGGACGGATAACTATGGCTACACCTTC. Amino acids: CASSGTDNYGYTF.

This clonotype occurred a few times. The rearrangement joins TRBV5-1 to TRBJ2-3; 9 nucleotides match TRBD2. CDR3 size: 17 residues. CDR1 is SGHRS and CDR2 is YFSETQ in the germline V gene. V trimming: 4 bases; J trimming: 2 bases; junction bases outside the gene matches: 11. The CDR3, as DNA: TGCGCCAGCAGCCGGGGACTAGCTGGGCCCCCCACAGATACGCAGTATTTT. Translated, it gives CASSRGLAGPPTDTQYF.

The chain uses TRBV7-9 and TRBJ1-2, with D maybe TRBD1 (6 bases). This CDR3 spans 15 amino acids. CDR1 is SEHNR, CDR2 FQNEAQ, per germline (reference sequence). V gave up 4 bases and J gave up 4 bases, with 16 bases separating them. This CDR3 is CASSSRGGPLYGYTF. CDR3 coding DNA: TGTGCCAGCAGCTCCCGTGGGGGCCCTCTCTATGGCTACACCTTC.

There are a few counts of this clonotype. This sequence joins TRBV4-2 and TRBJ2-3; TRBD2 matches at 9 bases. V shed 4 bases and J 5 bases; nucleotides not matched to a gene: 7. The CDR3 is 15 amino acids. CDR1 and CDR2 (germline): LGHNA, YNFKEQ. The CDR3 DNA sequence: TGTGCCAGCAGCCGACCGGGACTAGCCTTAGATACGCAGTATTTT. It yields the protein CASSRPGLALDTQYF.

CDR3 DNA sequence: TGTGCCAGCAGTGAACTCCTCTTCAATGAGCAGTTCTTC. Translating gives CASSELLFNEQFF. The V and J genes are TRBV2 and TRBJ2-1; D uncertain. V lost 2 bases and J 6 bases, leaving 8 bases between the germline ends. The CDR3 covers 13 residues. Germline assignment: CDR1 SNHLY and CDR2 FYNNEI.